This T cell receptor beta chain was sequenced in a study of CD8 T cells in Susac syndrome. RNA was extracted with the RNeasy kit, and a quantity of roughly 0.5 to 1 ug was reverse transcribed using random hexamers. TCRdb reprocessed the immunoSEQ multiplex PCR reads with MiXCR, giving one entry per CDR3 protein. The table records about 100,000 distinct CDR3 sequences, approximately 95% of them present only once. As to this clonotype: Its antigen is still unknown.

Sequencing of TCR beta, carried out with a high-throughput approach, was applied to CD8+ and CD4+ T cells from the blood. Germline V gene lookup returns CDR1 MDHEN and CDR2 SYDVKM. Unmatched junction bases numbered 4, after V lost 5 bases and J lost 5 bases. The CDR3 runs 13 residues. Study-wide results and caveats: Susac syndrome CD8+ repertoires were clonally expanded, most strongly in CD8+ TEMRA cells. The number of individuals included in the study's TCR sequencing and HLA analysis was acknowledged as relatively small.

The specimen was CD8+ T cells from PBMCs. The V and J genes are TRBV28 and TRBJ2-7, with 9 bases matching TRBD2. This sequence originates from a human donor with Susac syndrome. Here the CDR3 reads CASSTLAGHEQYF. The CDR3 nucleotides read TGTGCCAGCAGTACCCTAGCGGGACACGAGCAGTACTTC.